This TCR beta chain appears in the sequencing data of a study of response to subunit inactivated influenza vaccine. Germline CDR1 and CDR2: MDHEN and SYDVKM. The V end lost 6 bases, the J end lost 6 bases, and 18 bases lay between the germline ends. CDR3 length: 14 residues. Study outcomes and limitations: There was a suggestion from the authors that each seasonal influenza vaccination recruits few new T cells.

This clonotype was picked up a small number of times. Its antigen is currently unknown. Each CDR3 protein gets one entry after TCRdb re-called the RT-PCR reads with MiXCR. The sample has approximately 170,000 distinct CDR3 sequences, around 12% seen once. These data also formed part of another study, on T cells expressing NK-cell markers. From that paper: Libraries used 5'RACE template switching adding universal primer site and UMIs. In sorted CD3+CD56+NKG2C+, CD3+CD56+NKG2C- and CD3+CD56-NKG2C+ T cells, TCR beta repertoires were obtained. The leading position in the CD3+CD56-NKG2C+ fraction of several donors also went to these clonotypes.

The chain links TRBV28 to TRBJ2-7; weak D call: TRBD2 (5 bases). Source: CD8+ T cells sorted from PBMCs, taken 11 to 12 days after vaccination. This clonotype was sampled from a man aged 50-60 years who received an inactivated influenza vaccine. CDR3 region: CASSPGPRAAEQYF. CDR3 DNA sequence: TGTGCCAGCAGCCCTGGCCCCCGAGCGGCCGAGCAGTACTTC.